These T cell receptor beta chains were read from a single sample in a study of blood T cell repertoires in COVID-19. TCRdb keeps only in-frame clones here, not all; method: immunoSEQ multiplex PCR. Found here are a few hundred thousand clones, roughly 90% of them singletons; the top ten hold under 3%. Sequencing was carried out using PBMCs or T cells enriched from blood (not recorded which). Receptor source: a woman aged 30 to 39 who had recovered from COVID-19. CDR3s include the opening cysteine and the closing phenylalanine or tryptophan. A D gene is named only where the DNA matches it firmly. The size of a clone is reported for some rows only, either as once, few or many, or as a class for expanded clones.

>TRBD1|TRBV5-1|TRBJ2-7|.
TGCGCCAGCACCGATCTCGGCAGGGGGACCTACGAGCAGTACTTC
CASTDLGRGTYEQYF
>.|TRBV19|TRBJ1-2|.
TGTGCCAGTAGTATAGGCGGGTCCTATGACTACACCTTC
CASSIGGSYDYTF
>TRBD2|TRBV5-4|TRBJ2-7|.
TGTGCCAGCAGCTTGGGATGGGAGGGGTCCTACGAGCAGTACTTC
CASSLGWEGSYEQYF
>.|TRBV28|TRBJ1-2|once
TGTGCCAGCAGTTTATTCGTCCAGGGTCATGGCTACACCTTC
CASSLFVQGHGYTF
>.|TRBV14|TRBJ1-2|.
TGTGCCAGCAGCCCTGGTCGAGGGACAACTAATGGCTACACCTTC
CASSPGRGTTNGYTF
>TRBD1|TRBV19|TRBJ1-5|.
TGTGCCAGTAGTAGATTCGGACAGGGGGGTCAGCCCCAGCATTTT
CASSRFGQGGQPQHF
>.|TRBV27|TRBJ1-5|.
TGTGCCAGCAGTTTTCGGGATAGCAATCAGCCCCAGCATTTT
CASSFRDSNQPQHF
>.|TRBV12-3/TRBV12-4|TRBJ1-1|.
TGTGCCAGCAGGGACAGAGCTGAAGCTTTCTTT
CASRDRAEAFF
>.|TRBV6-5|TRBJ2-2|.
TGTGCCACTGGGGGGTTCGCCGGGGAGCTGTTTTTT
CATGGFAGELFF
>TRBD1|TRBV7-8|TRBJ1-6|.
TGTGCCAGCAGCCCTAGAGGACAGGGGGCGTTTTCACCCCTCCACTTT
CASSPRGQGAFSPLHF
>TRBD2|TRBV5-5|TRBJ2-7|.
TGTGCCAGCAGCATGGGACTAGCGGGAGACGAGCAGTACTTC
CASSMGLAGDEQYF
>.|TRBV2|TRBJ2-1|.
TGTGCCAGCAGTGAAGCGGAGCTTGGAGGGGACAATGAGCAGTTCTTC
CASSEAELGGDNEQFF
>TRBD1|TRBV19|TRBJ2-7|.
TGTGCCAGTAGTATTTGGGACAGGGCCTACGAGCAGTACTTC
CASSIWDRAYEQYF
>TRBD2|TRBV19|TRBJ2-3|.
TGTGCCAGTAGTATTGATCTAGCGGGGTATAGCACAGATACGCAGTATTTT
CASSIDLAGYSTDTQYF
>.|TRBV12-3/TRBV12-4|TRBJ2-7|.
TGTGCCAGCAGCCCGACAGCTATCTACGAGCAGTACTTC
CASSPTAIYEQYF
>.|TRBV5-1|TRBJ1-3|.
TGCGCCAGCAGCTTAGCCGGGAGGGGAAACACCATATATTTT
CASSLAGRGNTIYF
>.|TRBV5-5|TRBJ2-7|.
TGTGCCAGCAGCTTCGGAGCTACCTACGAGCAGTACTTC
CASSFGATYEQYF
>.|TRBV19|TRBJ1-4|few
TGTGCCAGTAGTATCTCGTTAACTAATGAAAAACTGTTTTTT
CASSISLTNEKLFF
>.|TRBV5-4|TRBJ2-5|few
TGTGCCAGCAGCACAACCCGAGGTAGCAGCCAAGAGACCCAGTACTTC
CASSTTRGSSQETQYF
>.|TRBV30|TRBJ1-3|.
TGTGCCTGGAGGCCCTCCGGGACTGCTGGAAACACCATATATTTT
CAWRPSGTAGNTIYF
>TRBD2|TRBV19|TRBJ2-3|.
TGTGCCAGTAGTGTGGGGGTAGCGGGTAGCACAGATACGCAGTATTTT
CASSVGVAGSTDTQYF
>TRBD2|TRBV5-1|TRBJ2-1|.
TGCGCCAGCAGACTCGGGGGGACTAGCGGGAGGAAAGACAATGAGCAGTTCTTC
CASRLGGTSGRKDNEQFF
>.|TRBV10-3|TRBJ1-1|.
TGTGCCAGTAAGGGGCCGGGCACGAACACTGAAGCTTTCTTT
CASKGPGTNTEAFF
>TRBD2|TRBV4-2|TRBJ2-7|.
TGTGCCAGCAGCCAAGATCCCGTGGATAGCGGGGGCCGTTTGGGGTACGAGCAGTACTTC
CASSQDPVDSGGRLGYEQYF
>TRBD1|TRBV9|TRBJ2-7|.
TGTGCCAGCAGCGCGCAGACAGGGTCGGACGAGCAGTACTTC
CASSAQTGSDEQYF
>TRBD2|TRBV5-1|TRBJ2-3|once
TGCGCCAGCAGCCCGCCTAGCGGGAGAGTCGCAGATACGCAGTATTTT
CASSPPSGRVADTQYF
>TRBD2|TRBV4-1|TRBJ2-4|.
TGCGCCAGCAGCCAACCGACTAGCGGGAGATCCAAAAACATTCAGTACTTC
CASSQPTSGRSKNIQYF
>.|TRBV9|TRBJ2-3|.
TGTGCCAGCAGCGTAGGTCCAGCGGAGCACACAGATACGCAGTATTTT
CASSVGPAEHTDTQYF
>.|TRBV4-1|TRBJ1-2|.
TGCGCCAGCAGCCATGTCGGAGCTAACTATGGCTACACCTTC
CASSHVGANYGYTF
>TRBD1|TRBV18|TRBJ1-2|few
TGTGCCAGCTCACCCGGACAGGGGCAAGGCTACACCTTC
CASSPGQGQGYTF
>.|TRBV12-3/TRBV12-4|TRBJ2-1|.
TGTGCCAGCAGTTCAATCAATGAGCAGTTCTTC
CASSSINEQFF
>TRBD1|TRBV5-1|TRBJ2-1|.
TGCGCCAGCAGCCCCACCGGGACAGGGTCGTACAATGAGCAGTTCTTC
CASSPTGTGSYNEQFF